A selection of T cell receptor beta chains follows, all from one sample in a study of Tregs in tolerant kidney transplant recipients. Assay used: immunoSEQ multiplex PCR; TCRdb lists only in-frame clones, some missing. The data show some 16,000 clones, with 90% to 95% seen just once and about an eighth held by the top ten. Sequencing used CD8+ T cells from blood. These receptors all stem from a human donor in good health. Both conserved end residues are part of each CDR3. A D gene is named only where the DNA matches it firmly. Clone size is shown for a subset of rows, as once, few, many or a class of expanded clone.

clone size: -
V gene: TRBV7-9
D gene: -
J gene: TRBJ1-1
CDR3 protein: CASTQIAGYPVNTEAFF
CDR3 DNA: TGTGCCAGCACCCAAATAGCGGGGTACCCTGTGAACACTGAAGCTTTCTTT

clone size: -
V gene: TRBV7-8
D gene: TRBD2
J gene: TRBJ2-5
CDR3 protein: CASSPRGDQETQYF
CDR3 DNA: TGTGCCAGCAGCCCCCGGGGGGACCAAGAGACCCAGTACTTC

clone size: -
V gene: TRBV6-1
D gene: TRBD2
J gene: TRBJ2-3
CDR3 protein: CASSDLAGGPDTQYF
CDR3 DNA: TGTGCCAGCAGTGATTTAGCGGGAGGGCCAGATACGCAGTATTTT

clone size: -
V gene: TRBV19
D gene: -
J gene: TRBJ2-7
CDR3 protein: CASSIKHGRGLYF
CDR3 DNA: TGTGCCAGTAGTATAAAACACGGCCGGGGGCTGTACTTC

clone size: -
V gene: TRBV6-5
D gene: TRBD1
J gene: TRBJ1-1
CDR3 protein: CASSPGQGAGTEAFF
CDR3 DNA: TGTGCCAGCAGCCCTGGACAGGGGGCAGGGACTGAAGCTTTCTTT

clone size: -
V gene: TRBV5-1
D gene: TRBD2
J gene: TRBJ2-7
CDR3 protein: CASSRDYLEQYF
CDR3 DNA: TGCGCCAGCAGCCGGGACTACTTGGAGCAGTACTTC

clone size: -
V gene: TRBV30
D gene: -
J gene: TRBJ1-2
CDR3 protein: CAWIMGRLVYGYTF
CDR3 DNA: TGTGCCTGGATAATGGGGAGGCTAGTCTATGGCTACACCTTC

clone size: -
V gene: TRBV15
D gene: -
J gene: TRBJ1-2
CDR3 protein: CATSRRVPQGDGYTF
CDR3 DNA: TGTGCCACCAGCAGACGCGTGCCACAGGGCGATGGCTACACCTTC

clone size: once
V gene: TRBV7-3
D gene: -
J gene: TRBJ2-2
CDR3 protein: CASSTPDRYTGELFF
CDR3 DNA: TGTGCCAGCAGCACCCCGGACCGATACACCGGGGAGCTGTTTTTT

clone size: -
V gene: TRBV19
D gene: -
J gene: TRBJ2-7
CDR3 protein: CASSSGAYEQYF
CDR3 DNA: TGTGCCAGTAGTAGCGGGGCCTACGAGCAGTACTTC

clone size: -
V gene: TRBV7-9
D gene: -
J gene: TRBJ2-5
CDR3 protein: CASSHPSSGGPETQYF
CDR3 DNA: TGTGCCAGCAGCCATCCATCGTCTGGGGGGCCGGAGACCCAGTACTTC

clone size: -
V gene: TRBV19
D gene: -
J gene: TRBJ2-2
CDR3 protein: CATGWGWDTGELFF
CDR3 DNA: TGTGCCACGGGGTGGGGTTGGGACACCGGGGAGCTGTTTTTT

clone size: -
V gene: TRBV7-9
D gene: -
J gene: TRBJ2-3
CDR3 protein: CASCYLTDTQYF
CDR3 DNA: TGTGCCAGCTGCTACCTGACGGATACGCAGTATTTT

clone size: -
V gene: TRBV20-1
D gene: -
J gene: TRBJ1-1
CDR3 protein: CSAHNSEAFF
CDR3 DNA: TGCAGTGCGCACAACAGTGAAGCTTTCTTT

clone size: -
V gene: TRBV13
D gene: -
J gene: TRBJ2-7
CDR3 protein: CASSLKYEQYF
CDR3 DNA: TGTGCCAGCAGCTTAAAATACGAGCAGTACTTC

clone size: -
V gene: TRBV11-2
D gene: -
J gene: TRBJ2-2
CDR3 protein: CASSLPRVLDPGELFF
CDR3 DNA: TGTGCCAGCAGCCTACCGAGGGTTTTGGACCCCGGGGAGCTGTTTTTT

clone size: -
V gene: TRBV18
D gene: -
J gene: TRBJ2-2
CDR3 protein: CASSAASGPNTGELFF
CDR3 DNA: TGTGCCAGCTCAGCTGCAAGCGGGCCGAACACCGGGGAGCTGTTTTTT

clone size: few
V gene: TRBV7-9
D gene: -
J gene: TRBJ1-1
CDR3 protein: CASSWQWTEAFF
CDR3 DNA: TGTGCCAGCTCCTGGCAGTGGACTGAAGCTTTCTTT

clone size: -
V gene: TRBV19
D gene: -
J gene: TRBJ1-5
CDR3 protein: CASSIARDIYSNQPQHF
CDR3 DNA: TGTGCCAGTAGTATAGCCCGGGACATTTATAGCAATCAGCCCCAGCATTTT

clone size: -
V gene: TRBV7-6
D gene: -
J gene: TRBJ1-2
CDR3 protein: CASSLLSGGGYTF
CDR3 DNA: TGTGCCAGCAGCTTATTGTCTGGGGGCGGCTACACCTTC

clone size: few
V gene: TRBV5-5
D gene: -
J gene: TRBJ1-2
CDR3 protein: CASSSDSQIYGYTF
CDR3 DNA: TGTGCCAGCAGTTCGGACAGCCAGATCTATGGCTACACCTTC

clone size: -
V gene: TRBV6-6
D gene: TRBD2
J gene: TRBJ2-1
CDR3 protein: CASSQSAGGLDEQFF
CDR3 DNA: TGTGCCAGCAGTCAGTCAGCGGGAGGGCTCGATGAGCAGTTCTTC

clone size: medium-sized
V gene: TRBV5-1
D gene: TRBD1
J gene: TRBJ1-2
CDR3 protein: CASSHGTGSGGYTF
CDR3 DNA: TGCGCCAGCAGCCACGGGACAGGGTCTGGTGGCTACACCTTC

clone size: -
V gene: TRBV7-6
D gene: TRBD2
J gene: TRBJ2-1
CDR3 protein: CASSFGLAGSYNEQFF
CDR3 DNA: TGTGCCAGCAGCTTTGGACTAGCGGGATCCTACAATGAGCAGTTCTTC

clone size: -
V gene: TRBV7-9
D gene: TRBD2
J gene: TRBJ2-5
CDR3 protein: CASSLAPGGQETQYF
CDR3 DNA: TGTGCCAGCAGCTTAGCTCCGGGAGGCCAAGAGACCCAGTACTTC

clone size: -
V gene: TRBV2
D gene: TRBD2
J gene: TRBJ2-1
CDR3 protein: CASSYSGNPFNEQFF
CDR3 DNA: TGTGCCAGCAGTTATAGCGGGAACCCTTTCAATGAGCAGTTCTTC

clone size: -
V gene: TRBV13
D gene: -
J gene: TRBJ2-7
CDR3 protein: CASSFMSSYEQYF
CDR3 DNA: TGTGCCAGCAGCTTTATGAGCTCCTACGAGCAGTACTTC

clone size: -
V gene: TRBV14
D gene: -
J gene: TRBJ1-1
CDR3 protein: CASSQQGPVAFF
CDR3 DNA: TGTGCCAGCAGCCAACAGGGCCCGGTGGCTTTCTTT

clone size: once
V gene: TRBV9
D gene: TRBD2
J gene: TRBJ2-5
CDR3 protein: CASSVAGGAETQYF
CDR3 DNA: TGTGCCAGCAGCGTAGCGGGGGGTGCGGAGACCCAGTACTTC

clone size: -
V gene: TRBV6-5
D gene: -
J gene: TRBJ2-5
CDR3 protein: CASRSLGQRLETQYF
CDR3 DNA: TGTGCCAGCAGATCCCTGGGGCAGCGCCTGGAGACCCAGTACTTC

clone size: -
V gene: TRBV7-8
D gene: -
J gene: TRBJ1-2
CDR3 protein: CASSSTQIPGGYTF
CDR3 DNA: TGTGCCAGCAGCTCTACACAAATCCCGGGCGGCTACACCTTC

clone size: once
V gene: TRBV6-6
D gene: TRBD1
J gene: TRBJ2-1
CDR3 protein: CASRDRVDEQFF
CDR3 DNA: TGTGCCAGCAGGGACAGGGTGGATGAGCAGTTCTTC

clone size: -
V gene: TRBV4-1
D gene: -
J gene: TRBJ1-5
CDR3 protein: CASSQDPGRSNQPQHF
CDR3 DNA: TGCGCCAGCAGCCAAGATCCCGGGCGAAGCAATCAGCCCCAGCATTTT

clone size: -
V gene: TRBV7-9
D gene: -
J gene: TRBJ1-2
CDR3 protein: CASSSSTGYGYTF
CDR3 DNA: TGTGCCAGCAGCTCTTCTACGGGGTACGGCTACACCTTC

clone size: -
V gene: TRBV14
D gene: TRBD2
J gene: TRBJ2-1
CDR3 protein: CASSPGPTSGLSYNEQFF
CDR3 DNA: TGTGCCAGCAGCCCCGGGCCCACTAGCGGTCTCTCCTACAATGAGCAGTTCTTC

clone size: once
V gene: TRBV30
D gene: TRBD1
J gene: TRBJ2-1
CDR3 protein: CAWSWGGTGAYNEQFF
CDR3 DNA: TGTGCCTGGAGTTGGGGGGGGACAGGGGCCTACAATGAGCAGTTCTTC

clone size: once
V gene: TRBV7-6
D gene: -
J gene: TRBJ2-5
CDR3 protein: CASSFLFGLQETQYF
CDR3 DNA: TGTGCCAGCAGCTTTCTCTTTGGGCTACAAGAGACCCAGTACTTC

clone size: -
V gene: TRBV9
D gene: TRBD2
J gene: TRBJ2-1
CDR3 protein: CASSPSGAGGSEQFF
CDR3 DNA: TGTGCCAGCAGTCCCTCCGGGGCGGGGGGGAGTGAGCAGTTCTTC

clone size: -
V gene: TRBV7-2
D gene: -
J gene: TRBJ2-3
CDR3 protein: CASSLGADTQYF
CDR3 DNA: TGTGCCAGCAGCTTAGGGGCAGATACGCAGTATTTT

clone size: -
V gene: TRBV9
D gene: TRBD1
J gene: TRBJ1-2
CDR3 protein: CASTGTANYGYTF
CDR3 DNA: TGTGCCAGCACGGGGACAGCGAACTATGGCTACACCTTC

clone size: once
V gene: TRBV5-5
D gene: -
J gene: TRBJ1-1
CDR3 protein: CASSWTVNTEAFF
CDR3 DNA: TGTGCCAGCAGCTGGACAGTTAACACTGAAGCTTTCTTT

clone size: -
V gene: TRBV4-3
D gene: -
J gene: TRBJ2-3
CDR3 protein: CASSQEGITDTQYF
CDR3 DNA: TGCGCCAGCAGCCAAGAGGGGATCACAGATACGCAGTATTTT

clone size: -
V gene: TRBV11-2
D gene: -
J gene: TRBJ2-1
CDR3 protein: CASSLISYNEQFF
CDR3 DNA: TGTGCCAGCAGCTTAATCTCCTACAATGAGCAGTTCTTC

clone size: -
V gene: TRBV7-2
D gene: -
J gene: TRBJ2-7
CDR3 protein: CASSLGFLFEQYF
CDR3 DNA: TGTGCCAGCAGCTTAGGGTTCCTCTTCGAGCAGTACTTC

clone size: once
V gene: TRBV4-1
D gene: TRBD1
J gene: TRBJ1-1
CDR3 protein: CASSHNPDRVIVQNTEAFF
CDR3 DNA: TGCGCCAGCAGCCACAATCCGGACAGGGTCATTGTTCAGAACACTGAAGCTTTCTTT

clone size: -
V gene: TRBV7-6
D gene: TRBD1
J gene: TRBJ2-5
CDR3 protein: CASSPRQGYQETQYF
CDR3 DNA: TGTGCCAGCAGCCCGAGACAGGGGTACCAAGAGACCCAGTACTTC

clone size: -
V gene: TRBV13
D gene: -
J gene: TRBJ1-5
CDR3 protein: CASSWANQPQHF
CDR3 DNA: TGTGCCAGCAGCTGGGCGAATCAGCCCCAGCATTTT

clone size: -
V gene: TRBV6-6
D gene: -
J gene: TRBJ1-1
CDR3 protein: CASSPIANTEAFF
CDR3 DNA: TGTGCCAGCAGTCCTATAGCGAACACTGAAGCTTTCTTT

clone size: -
V gene: TRBV7-2
D gene: -
J gene: TRBJ1-2
CDR3 protein: CASRGPPRYGYTF
CDR3 DNA: TGTGCCAGCAGGGGACCCCCTAGGTATGGCTACACCTTC